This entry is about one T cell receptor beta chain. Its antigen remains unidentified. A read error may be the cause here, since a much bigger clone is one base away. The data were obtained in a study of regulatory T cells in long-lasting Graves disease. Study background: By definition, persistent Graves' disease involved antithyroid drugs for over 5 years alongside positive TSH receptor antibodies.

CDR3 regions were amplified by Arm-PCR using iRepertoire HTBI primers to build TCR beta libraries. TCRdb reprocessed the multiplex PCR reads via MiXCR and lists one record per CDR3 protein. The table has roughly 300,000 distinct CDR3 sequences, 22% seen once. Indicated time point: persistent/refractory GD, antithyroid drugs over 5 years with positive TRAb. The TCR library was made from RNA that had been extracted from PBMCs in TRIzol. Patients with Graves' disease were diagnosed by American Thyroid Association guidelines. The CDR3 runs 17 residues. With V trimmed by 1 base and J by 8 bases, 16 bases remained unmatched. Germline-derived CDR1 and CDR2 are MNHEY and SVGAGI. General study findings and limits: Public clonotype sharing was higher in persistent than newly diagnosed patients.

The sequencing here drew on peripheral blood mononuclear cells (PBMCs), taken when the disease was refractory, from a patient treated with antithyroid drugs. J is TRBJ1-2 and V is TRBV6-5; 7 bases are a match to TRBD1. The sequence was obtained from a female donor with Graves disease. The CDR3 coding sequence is TGTGCCAGCAGTTACTTGAGTCGTTACAAGACAGGGTCCGGCTACACCTTC. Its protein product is CASSYLSRYKTGSGYTF.